This paragraph covers one T cell receptor beta chain sequence. What it recognizes is unknown. The CDR3 has 18 amino acids. Germline lookup yields CDR1 MGHDK and CDR2 SYGVNS. V was trimmed by 3 bases and J by 1 base, leaving 18 bases between them. These data originate in a study of T cells in Graves' hyperthyroidism and ophthalmopathy. Findings and limits, study-wide: Ophthalmopathy was distinguished from stable hyperthyroidism by 13 V-J signatures. Before onset, ophthalmopathy was predicted by the model a median about six months earlier. The blood repertoire included most of the expanded thyroid clonotypes above 0.001.

Amplification of TCR beta CDR3 regions was performed using RNA transcripts as template. When the TCR CDR3 underwent first-round RT-PCR, the HTBI primer set was used. MiXCR, run by TCRdb on the multiplex PCR reads, gives a single entry per CDR3 protein. Found here are over 300,000 distinct CDR3 sequences, roughly an eighth of them singletons; the top ten hold 34%. The sequenced material came from blood. This TCR came from a woman in her thirties or forties with Graves' ophthalmopathy. J is TRBJ1-4 and V is TRBV25-1; D unclear. The CDR3: CASSEVSRHGRTNEKLFF. The CDR3 DNA reads as TGTGCCAGCAGTGAGGTCAGCAGACATGGGCGAACTAATGAAAAACTGTTTTTT.